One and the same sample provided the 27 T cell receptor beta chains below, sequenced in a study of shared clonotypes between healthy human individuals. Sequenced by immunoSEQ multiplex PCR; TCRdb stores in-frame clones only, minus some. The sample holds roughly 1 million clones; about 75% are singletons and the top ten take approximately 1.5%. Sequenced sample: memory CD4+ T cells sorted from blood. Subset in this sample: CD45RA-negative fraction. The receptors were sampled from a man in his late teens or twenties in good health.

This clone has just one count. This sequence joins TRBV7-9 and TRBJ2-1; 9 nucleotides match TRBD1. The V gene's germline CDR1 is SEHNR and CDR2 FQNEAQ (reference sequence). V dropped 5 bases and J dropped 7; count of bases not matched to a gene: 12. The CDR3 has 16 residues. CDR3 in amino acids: CASSRGGGTGMNEQFF. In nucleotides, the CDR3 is TGTGCCAGCAGCAGGGGAGGGGGGACAGGGATGAATGAGCAGTTCTTC.

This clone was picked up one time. CDR3 amino acids: CASSLPSGGTNEKLFF. The CDR3 DNA follows: TGCGCCAGCAGCTTGCCCTCGGGGGGAACAAATGAAAAACTGTTTTTT. The chain is built from TRBV5-1 and TRBJ1-4; possibly TRBD1 for D (5 bases). Germline CDR1 is SGHRS and CDR2 is YFSETQ. The CDR3 runs 16 residues. V lost 1 base and J 5 bases, leaving 15 bases between the germline ends.

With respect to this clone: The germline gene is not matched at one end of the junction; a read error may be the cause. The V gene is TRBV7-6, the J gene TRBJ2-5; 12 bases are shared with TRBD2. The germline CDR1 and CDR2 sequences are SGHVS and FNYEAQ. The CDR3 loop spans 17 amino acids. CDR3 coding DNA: TGTGCCAGCAGCCTAGCGGGAGGGCCCTTTCCTGAAGAGACCCAGTACTTC. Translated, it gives CASSLAGGPFPEETQYF.

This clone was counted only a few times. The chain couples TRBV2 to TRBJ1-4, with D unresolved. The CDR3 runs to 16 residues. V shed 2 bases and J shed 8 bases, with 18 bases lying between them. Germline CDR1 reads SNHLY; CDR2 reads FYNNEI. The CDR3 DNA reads TGTGCCAGCAGTGAAATGGTTCCTACAAGAGGCGAAAAACTGTTTTTT. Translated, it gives CASSEMVPTRGEKLFF.

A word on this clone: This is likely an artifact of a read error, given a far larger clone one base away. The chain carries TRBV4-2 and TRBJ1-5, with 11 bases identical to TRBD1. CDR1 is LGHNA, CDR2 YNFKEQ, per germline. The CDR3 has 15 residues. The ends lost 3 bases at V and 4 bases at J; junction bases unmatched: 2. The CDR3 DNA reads TGTGCCAGCAGCCAGGGACAGGGGGGAAATCAGCCCCAGCATTTT. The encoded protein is CASSQGQGGNQPQHF.

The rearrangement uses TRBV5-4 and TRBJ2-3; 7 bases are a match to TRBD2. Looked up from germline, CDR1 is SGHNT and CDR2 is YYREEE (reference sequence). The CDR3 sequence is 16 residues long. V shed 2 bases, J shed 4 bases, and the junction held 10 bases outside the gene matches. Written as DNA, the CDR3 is TGTGCCAGCAGCTTCTGGACTAGTGGAGGGGCAGATACGCAGTATTTT. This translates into CASSFWTSGGADTQYF.

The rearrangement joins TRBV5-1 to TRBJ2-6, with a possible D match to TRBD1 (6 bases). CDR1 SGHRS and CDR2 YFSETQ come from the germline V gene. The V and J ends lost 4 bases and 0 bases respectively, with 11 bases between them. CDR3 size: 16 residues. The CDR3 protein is CASSGTPASGANVLTF. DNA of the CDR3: TGCGCCAGCAGCGGGACACCAGCCTCTGGGGCCAACGTCCTGACTTTC.

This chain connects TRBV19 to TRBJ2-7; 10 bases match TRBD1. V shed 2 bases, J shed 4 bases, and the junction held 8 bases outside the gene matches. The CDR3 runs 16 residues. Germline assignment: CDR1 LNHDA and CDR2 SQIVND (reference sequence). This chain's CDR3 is CASSISSTGGRYEQYF. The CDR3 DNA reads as TGTGCCAGTAGTATATCGTCGACAGGGGGCAGGTACGAGCAGTACTTC.

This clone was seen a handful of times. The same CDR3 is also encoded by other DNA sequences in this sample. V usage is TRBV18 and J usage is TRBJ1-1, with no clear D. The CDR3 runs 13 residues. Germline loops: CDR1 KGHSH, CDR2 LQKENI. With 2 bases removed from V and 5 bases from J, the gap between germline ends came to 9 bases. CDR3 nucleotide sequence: TGTGCCAGCTCACCAAACCGGGGTACTGAAGCTTTCTTT. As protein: CASSPNRGTEAFF. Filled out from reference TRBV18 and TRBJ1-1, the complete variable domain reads NAGVMQNPRHLVRRRGQEARLRCSPMKGHSHVYWYRQLPEEGLKFMVYLQKENIIDESGMPKERFSAEFPKEGPSILRIQQVVRGDSAAYFCASSPNRGTEAFFGQGTRLTVV.

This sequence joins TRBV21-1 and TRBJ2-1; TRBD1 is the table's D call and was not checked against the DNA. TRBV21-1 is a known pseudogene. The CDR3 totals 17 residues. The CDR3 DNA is TGTGCCAGCAGCAAAGAAGAGGCAGGGGGCATCCACAATGAGCAGTTCTTC. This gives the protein CASSKEEAGGIHNEQFF.

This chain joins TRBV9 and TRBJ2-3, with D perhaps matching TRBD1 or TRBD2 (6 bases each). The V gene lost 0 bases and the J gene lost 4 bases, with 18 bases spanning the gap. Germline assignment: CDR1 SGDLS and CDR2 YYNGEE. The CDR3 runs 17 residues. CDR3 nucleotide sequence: TGTGCCAGCAGCGTAGGACCCAGGGGCGGGATGGCAGATACGCAGTATTTT. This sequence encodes CASSVGPRGGMADTQYF.

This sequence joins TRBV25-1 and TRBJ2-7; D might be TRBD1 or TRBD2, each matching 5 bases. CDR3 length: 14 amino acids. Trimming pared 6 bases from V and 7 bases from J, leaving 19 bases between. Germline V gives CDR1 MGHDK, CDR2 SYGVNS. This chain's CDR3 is CASRGDERGKEQYF. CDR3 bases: TGTGCCAGCAGGGGCGATGAGAGGGGAAAGGAGCAGTACTTC.

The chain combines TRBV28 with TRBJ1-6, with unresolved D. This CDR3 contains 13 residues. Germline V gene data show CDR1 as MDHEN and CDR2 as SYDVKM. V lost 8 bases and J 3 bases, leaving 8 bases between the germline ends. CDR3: CASGRSYNSPLHF. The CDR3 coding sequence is TGTGCCAGCGGAAGGAGCTATAATTCACCCCTCCACTTT.

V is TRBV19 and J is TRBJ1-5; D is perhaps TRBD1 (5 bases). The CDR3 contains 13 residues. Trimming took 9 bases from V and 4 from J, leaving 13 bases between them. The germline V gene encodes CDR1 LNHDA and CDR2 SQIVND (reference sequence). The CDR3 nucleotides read TGTGCCAGCCAAGGGCAGGGTAATCAGCCCCAGCATTTT. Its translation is CASQGQGNQPQHF.

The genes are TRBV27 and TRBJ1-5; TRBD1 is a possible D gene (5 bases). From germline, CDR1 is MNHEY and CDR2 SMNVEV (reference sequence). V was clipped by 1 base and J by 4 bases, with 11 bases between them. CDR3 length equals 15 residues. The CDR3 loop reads CASSLFRVGNQPQHF. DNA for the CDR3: TGTGCCAGCAGTTTATTCAGGGTCGGTAATCAGCCCCAGCATTTT.

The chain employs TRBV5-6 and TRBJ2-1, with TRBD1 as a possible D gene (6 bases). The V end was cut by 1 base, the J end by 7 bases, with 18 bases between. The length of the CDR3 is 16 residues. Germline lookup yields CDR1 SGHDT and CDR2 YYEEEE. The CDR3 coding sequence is TGTGCCAGCAGCTTGTTTAGCAGGGGCCATTTAAATGAGCAGTTCTTC. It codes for CASSLFSRGHLNEQFF.

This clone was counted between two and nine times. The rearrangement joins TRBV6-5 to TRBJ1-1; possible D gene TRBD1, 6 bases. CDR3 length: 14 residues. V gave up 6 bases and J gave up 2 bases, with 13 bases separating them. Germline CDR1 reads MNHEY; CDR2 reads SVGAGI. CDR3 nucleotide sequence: TGTGCCAGCAGACCCGGACAGCGCAACACTGAAGCTTTCTTT. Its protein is CASRPGQRNTEAFF.

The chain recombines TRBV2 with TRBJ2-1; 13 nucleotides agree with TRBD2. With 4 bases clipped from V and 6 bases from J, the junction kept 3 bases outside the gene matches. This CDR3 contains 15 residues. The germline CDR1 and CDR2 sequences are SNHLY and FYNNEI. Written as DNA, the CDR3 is TGTGCCAGCAGTGGGACTAGCGGGAGATCCAATGAGCAGTTCTTC. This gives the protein CASSGTSGRSNEQFF.

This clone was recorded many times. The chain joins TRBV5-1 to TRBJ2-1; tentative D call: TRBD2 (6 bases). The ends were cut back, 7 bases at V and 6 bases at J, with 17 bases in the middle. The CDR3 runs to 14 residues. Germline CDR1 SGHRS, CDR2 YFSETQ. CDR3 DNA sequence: TGCGCCAGCCGAAGCGATACTAGCCTCAATGAGCAGTTCTTC. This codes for CASRSDTSLNEQFF.

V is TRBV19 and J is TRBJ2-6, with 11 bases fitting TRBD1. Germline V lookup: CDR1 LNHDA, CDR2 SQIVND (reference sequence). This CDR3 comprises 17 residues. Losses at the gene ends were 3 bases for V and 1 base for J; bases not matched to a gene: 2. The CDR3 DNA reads TGTGCCAGTAGTATCGGGACAGGGGGTTCTGGGGCCAACGTCCTGACTTTC. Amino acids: CASSIGTGGSGANVLTF.

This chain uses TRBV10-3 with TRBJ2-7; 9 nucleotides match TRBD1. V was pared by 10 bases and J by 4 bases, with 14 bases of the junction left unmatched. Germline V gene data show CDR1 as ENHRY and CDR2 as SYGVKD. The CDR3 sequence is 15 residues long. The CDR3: CATRQPGQGVYEQYF. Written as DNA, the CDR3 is TGTGCCACCCGGCAACCGGGACAGGGAGTGTACGAGCAGTACTTC.

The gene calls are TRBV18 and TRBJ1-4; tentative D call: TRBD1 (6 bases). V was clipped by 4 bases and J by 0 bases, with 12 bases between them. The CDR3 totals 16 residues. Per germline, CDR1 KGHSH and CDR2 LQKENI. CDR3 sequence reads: CASSRKQGPTNEKLFF. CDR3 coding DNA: TGTGCCAGCTCACGGAAACAGGGACCAACTAATGAAAAACTGTTTTTT.

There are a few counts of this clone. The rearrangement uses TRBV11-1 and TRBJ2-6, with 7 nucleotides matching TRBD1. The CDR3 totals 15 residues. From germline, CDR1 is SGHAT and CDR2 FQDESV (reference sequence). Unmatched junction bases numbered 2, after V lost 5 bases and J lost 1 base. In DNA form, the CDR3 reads TGTGCCAGCAGCCAACAGGGGTCTGGGGCCAACGTCCTGACTTTC. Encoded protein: CASSQQGSGANVLTF.

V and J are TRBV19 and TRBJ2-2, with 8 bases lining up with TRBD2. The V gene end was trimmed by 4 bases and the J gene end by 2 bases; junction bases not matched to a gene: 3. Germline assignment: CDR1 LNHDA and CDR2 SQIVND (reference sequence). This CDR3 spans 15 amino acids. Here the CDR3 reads CASSSSGANTGELFF. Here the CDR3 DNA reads TGTGCCAGTAGTAGTAGCGGGGCTAACACCGGGGAGCTGTTTTTT.

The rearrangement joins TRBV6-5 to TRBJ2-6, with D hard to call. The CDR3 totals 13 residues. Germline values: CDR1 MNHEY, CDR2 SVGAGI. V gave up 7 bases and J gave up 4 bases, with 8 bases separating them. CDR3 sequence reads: CASNFLGANVLTF. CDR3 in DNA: TGTGCCAGCAATTTTCTGGGGGCCAACGTCCTGACTTTC.

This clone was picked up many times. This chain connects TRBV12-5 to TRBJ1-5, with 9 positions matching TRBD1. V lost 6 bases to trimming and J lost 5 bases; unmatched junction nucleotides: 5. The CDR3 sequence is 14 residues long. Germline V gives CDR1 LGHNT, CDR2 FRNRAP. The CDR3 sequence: CASGLDRGDQPQHF. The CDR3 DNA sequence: TGTGCTAGTGGCCTTGACAGGGGGGATCAGCCCCAGCATTTT.

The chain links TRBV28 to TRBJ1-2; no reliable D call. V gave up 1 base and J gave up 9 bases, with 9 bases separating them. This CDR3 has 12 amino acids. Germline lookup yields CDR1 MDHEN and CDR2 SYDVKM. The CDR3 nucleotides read TGTGCCAGCAGTTTATTTCTTTGGAGCTACACCTTC. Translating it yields CASSLFLWSYTF.